The next 21 T cell receptor beta chains were all read from a single sample in a study of spatial heterogeneity in lung cancer. Their antigens are not known. TCRdb passed the 5' RACE reads through MiXCR, listing each CDR3 protein once. The repertoire holds 7,000 or so distinct CDR3 sequences, approximately 17% seen once, with roughly 12% in the top ten. Overall study results and limits: Tumor mutation counts were tracked by expanded intratumoral alpha and beta TCR counts.

Time point given: sample taken at primary tumor resection. The sequences come from lung tumor tissue, collected at surgery. The origin of the receptors is a female donor with early-stage non-small cell lung cancer.

Only a few counts were recorded for this clonotype. V is TRBV10-3 and J is TRBJ2-7, with TRBD2 matching 8 bases. This CDR3 has 15 residues. Germline V gene sequence: CDR1 ENHRY, CDR2 SYGVKD. V lost 10 bases and J lost 1; bases outside the gene matches: 12. DNA of the CDR3: TGTGCCACCAGCCCGGGACTAGGACCATCCTACGAGCAGTACTTC. Protein sequence: CATSPGLGPSYEQYF.

Judged by abundance, this clonotype is medium-sized. The chain combines TRBV6-1 with TRBJ1-2, with a possible D match to TRBD1 (5 bases). The CDR3 consists of 15 residues. Trimming took 5 bases from V and 3 from J, leaving 16 bases between them. Germline CDR1 is MNHNS and CDR2 is SASEGT. DNA for the CDR3: TGTGCCAGCAGTTGGGGGGATCCCCAGTACTATGGCTACACCTTC. It codes for CASSWGDPQYYGYTF.

The V call is TRBV20-1, the J call TRBJ2-3; 12 nucleotides match TRBD2. The CDR3 runs 14 residues. The V gene end was trimmed by 6 bases and the J gene end by 3 bases; junction bases not matched to a gene: 4. Per the germline V gene, CDR1 is DFQATT and CDR2 is SNEGSKA (reference sequence). CDR3 amino acids: CSATGTSGTDTQYF. CDR3 nucleotides: TGCAGTGCAACCGGGACTAGCGGGACAGATACGCAGTATTTT.

This clonotype has only a few counts. The chain uses TRBV14 and TRBJ1-1; 7 positions agree with TRBD1. The germline V gene encodes CDR1 SGHDN and CDR2 FVKESK. The V gene end was trimmed by 6 bases and the J gene end by 3 bases; junction bases not matched to a gene: 4. The CDR3 extends over 13 amino acids. The CDR3 is CASRRTGDTEAFF. The CDR3 DNA is TGTGCCAGCAGACGTACAGGGGACACTGAAGCTTTCTTT.

This clonotype came up a few times. J is TRBJ2-6 and V is TRBV6-5; a possible D gene is TRBD2 (5 bases). Trimming removed 2 bases from V and 2 bases from J, with 7 bases in between. The CDR3 runs 15 residues. CDR1 is MNHEY, CDR2 SVGAGI, per germline. The DNA for the CDR3 is TGTGCCAGCAGTTACGAGGGTACTGGGGCCAACGTCCTGACTTTC. This codes for CASSYEGTGANVLTF.

V gene TRBV20-1 combines with J gene TRBJ2-2; 9 bases line up with TRBD1. The CDR3 runs 14 residues. CDR1 is DFQATT, CDR2 SNEGSKA, per germline (reference sequence). After removal of 6 bases from V and 7 bases from J, the junction contained 9 bases not matched to a gene. The CDR3 spells CSAKGDRAVGELFF. CDR3 DNA sequence: TGCAGTGCGAAAGGGGACAGGGCGGTCGGGGAGCTGTTTTTT.

Only a few counts were recorded for this clonotype. V usage is TRBV29-1 and J usage is TRBJ2-5; perhaps D is TRBD1 or TRBD2 (5 bases each). CDR3 length equals 17 residues. Trimming removed 0 bases from V and 4 bases from J, with 21 bases in between. The V gene's germline CDR1 is SQVTM and CDR2 ANQGSEA. The CDR3 is CSVEDLGDPEGSETQYF. DNA for the CDR3: TGCAGCGTTGAAGATCTGGGGGACCCGGAAGGATCAGAGACCCAGTACTTC.

A word on this clonotype: This may arise from a read error, as a much more abundant clone is one base away. The chain uses TRBV2 and TRBJ1-4, with 7 bases matching TRBD1. The V gene end was trimmed by 6 bases and the J gene end by 8 bases; junction bases not matched to a gene: 9. The CDR3 covers 14 residues. Germline assignment: CDR1 SNHLY and CDR2 FYNNEI. CDR3 DNA: TGTGCCAGCAGCCCCGGGACAGTCGGGGAAAAACTGTTTTTT. It encodes CASSPGTVGEKLFF.

This clonotype has a handful of counts. The chain uses TRBV19 and TRBJ2-5; D remains ambiguous. Germline CDR1 and CDR2: LNHDA and SQIVND (reference sequence). The CDR3 covers 14 residues. V lost 1 base to trimming and J lost 2 bases, with 8 bases between them. The CDR3 DNA sequence: TGTGCCAGTAGTATAGCATCTACTCAAGAGACCCAGTACTTC. Its protein is CASSIASTQETQYF.

This chain connects TRBV10-3 to TRBJ1-2; D unclear. CDR1 and CDR2 (germline): ENHRY, SYGVKD. The ends were cut back, 2 bases at V and 4 bases at J, with 14 bases in the middle. This CDR3 has 15 amino acids. In DNA, the CDR3 is TGTGCCATCAGTGAGCCGCGGGAGGACCCCTATGGCTACACCTTC. Translated, it gives CAISEPREDPYGYTF.

This clonotype appeared a few times. This chain joins TRBV28 and TRBJ1-1, with 8 bases lining up with TRBD1. Germline V gene data show CDR1 as MDHEN and CDR2 as SYDVKM. With V trimmed by 5 bases and J by 1 base, 6 bases remained unmatched. The CDR3 is 15 residues long. This CDR3 reads CASSTHGTGNTEAFF. DNA for the CDR3: TGTGCCAGCAGTACCCATGGGACAGGGAACACTGAAGCTTTCTTT.

The chain is built from TRBV7-6 and TRBJ1-4; D gene ambiguous. The germline V gene has CDR1 SGHVS and CDR2 FNYEAQ. CDR3 length: 15 residues. The V gene lost 0 bases and the J gene lost 7 bases, with 12 bases spanning the gap. Here the CDR3 DNA reads TGTGCCAGCAGCTTAGCGCAGGCCGAGGGTGAAAAACTGTTTTTT. It is translated as CASSLAQAEGEKLFF.

This clonotype is deemed medium-sized. The rearrangement joins TRBV24-1 to TRBJ1-2; perhaps TRBD1 as D (5 bases). The CDR3 spans 16 residues. V shed 4 bases and J shed 1 base, with 15 bases lying between them. Germline CDR1 is KGHDR and CDR2 is SFDVKD. The CDR3 loop is CATSDPHGQGNYGYTF. DNA of the CDR3: TGTGCCACCAGTGACCCCCACGGGCAGGGTAACTATGGCTACACCTTC.

This clonotype came up a few times. The chain couples TRBV30 to TRBJ2-5; 9 nucleotides align to TRBD2. Trimming at V came to 0 bases and at J to 1 base, leaving 12 bases not matched to a gene. Germline V gene data show CDR1 as GTSNPN and CDR2 as SVGIG (reference sequence). The CDR3 has 18 amino acids. For the CDR3, the DNA is TGTGCCTGGAGTGTACAAGGACTAGCGCGACCATCCCAAGAGACCCAGTACTTC. Protein sequence: CAWSVQGLARPSQETQYF.

The DNA of the CDR3 is TGTGCCAGCAGCCGAAAGAAAGTATCACAGCATGTGAACACTGAAGCTTTCTTT. It yields the protein CASSRKKVSQHVNTEAFF. The J gene is TRBJ1-1, the V gene TRBV4-2; D gene unclear. Germline V gene lookup returns CDR1 LGHNA and CDR2 YNFKEQ. Trimming cost V 4 bases and J 0 bases, with 21 bases left between them. The CDR3 has 18 amino acids.

This clonotype was observed a handful of times. The J gene is TRBJ1-2, the V gene TRBV4-1, with D hard to call. With 3 bases removed from V and 5 bases from J, the gap between germline ends came to 10 bases. Germline CDR1 and CDR2: MGHRA and YSYEKL. This CDR3 is built from 13 residues. As DNA, the CDR3 is TGCGCCAGCAGCCATCCCGTAGGGTATGGCTACACCTTC. Translation gives CASSHPVGYGYTF.

The V and J genes are TRBV7-2 and TRBJ1-6; D remains unclear. V shed 2 bases and J shed 13 bases, with 24 bases lying between them. Germline V gene lookup returns CDR1 SGHTA and CDR2 FQGNSA. This CDR3 has 17 amino acids. In DNA form, the CDR3 reads TGTGCCAGCAGCTTATACGCCCCTCGGGCCTCCCTAAGGCCCCTCCACTTT. Its translation is CASSLYAPRASLRPLHF.

This clonotype was seen only a few times. The chain has TRBV4-3 and TRBJ1-2; D is undetermined. V lost 0 bases and J 5 bases, leaving 16 bases between the germline ends. The CDR3 spans 16 residues. The V gene's germline CDR1 is LGHNA and CDR2 YSLEER. The CDR3 region has the DNA TGCGCCAGCAGCCAAGATAGAGTGGGGTTAACGTATGGCTACACCTTC. Amino acids: CASSQDRVGLTYGYTF.

DNA for the CDR3: TGCGCCAGCAGCTTCCACACCGGGGAGCTGTTTTTT. This encodes CASSFHTGELFF. V usage is TRBV5-1 and J usage is TRBJ2-2; D is uncertain. Germline CDR1 SGHRS, CDR2 YFSETQ. The V end was cut by 2 bases, the J end by 3 bases, with 2 bases between. The length of the CDR3 is 12 residues.

This clonotype came up a few times. The chain carries TRBV3-1 and TRBJ1-6; 7 positions match TRBD1. This CDR3 contains 13 residues. Germline CDR1 is LGHDT and CDR2 is YNNKEL (reference sequence). J was trimmed by 8 bases and V by 8 bases; bases with no gene match: 6. The CDR3 coding sequence is TGTGCCAGCGCCCGGGACAGCGATTCACCCCTCCACTTT. As protein: CASARDSDSPLHF.

The chain employs TRBV6-2 or TRBV6-3 and TRBJ2-5; D unresolved. Trimming removed 6 bases at V and 5 bases at J, with 16 bases between. CDR1 is MNHEY, CDR2 SVGEGT, per germline. This CDR3 has 14 residues. For the CDR3, the DNA is TGTGCCAGCAGACCAGCTGGCGGTTACGAGACCCAGTACTTC. Encoded protein: CASRPAGGYETQYF.